This TCR beta chain was obtained from a study of T cells expressing NK-cell markers. Study observations and caveats: Expanded NKG2C+ T cell clones were not confirmed as HCMV-specific.

Of note for this clonotype: Its antigen is unknown.

TCRdb re-called the 5' RACE reads, yielding one record per CDR3 amino acid sequence without DNA. The sample totals roughly 420,000 distinct CDR3 sequences. CDR3 length: 12 amino acids. In germline, CDR1 is MNHEY, CDR2 SMNVEV (reference sequence). The chain combines TRBV27 with TRBJ1-5. The sequenced sample consisted of blood T cells: a sorted CD56 or NKG2C T cell subset, CD4+ or CD8+ T cells, or bulk PBMC T cells (not recorded which). The receptor was derived from a woman aged 18-70 years in good health. The CDR3 is CASRDRNQPQHF.